This entry lists 23 T cell receptor beta chains sequenced from one sample in a study of spatial heterogeneity in lung cancer. A single record per CDR3 protein comes from TCRdb applying MiXCR to the 5' RACE reads. The table has roughly 120,000 distinct CDR3 sequences, less than 14% seen once. Time point given: blood at routine non-recurrence follow-up after resection. The specimen was PBMCs, collected at follow-up. The source of these receptors is a female donor with early-stage non-small cell lung cancer.

This chain joins TRBV12-3 or TRBV12-4 and TRBJ2-7; D is unclear. This CDR3 has 13 residues. V was shortened by 3 bases and J by 5 bases, with 11 bases between the two germline ends. In DNA, the CDR3 is TGTGCCAGCAGTTTTAACTGGGTCAACGAGCAGTACTTC. Its protein product is CASSFNWVNEQYF.

The chain employs TRBV6-2 or TRBV6-3 and TRBJ2-1; the match to TRBD2 covers 10 bases. The CDR3 is 20 residues long. Unmatched junction bases numbered 16, after V lost 2 bases and J lost 3 bases. Germline V gene data show CDR1 as MNHEY and CDR2 as SVGEGT. The CDR3 bases are TGTGCCAGCAGTTACGACCTCGGACTAGCGGCCTCTAGGGGCTACAATGAGCAGTTCTTC. Encoded protein: CASSYDLGLAASRGYNEQFF.

The chain links TRBV11-2 to TRBJ1-1; TRBD1 matches 8 bases. The CDR3 consists of 15 residues. Germline CDR1 is SGHAT and CDR2 is FQNNGV. V lost 5 bases and J lost 1; bases outside the gene matches: 6. In DNA form, the CDR3 reads TGTGCCAGCAGCCACCCAGGACAGGGGAACACTGAAGCTTTCTTT. Encoded protein: CASSHPGQGNTEAFF.

This clonotype was seen a few times. V gene TRBV5-1 combines with J gene TRBJ1-5; no reliable D call. The CDR3 has 14 amino acids. The germline CDR1 and CDR2 sequences are SGHRS and YFSETQ. The V gene lost 0 bases and the J gene lost 7 bases, with 11 bases spanning the gap. The CDR3 spells CASSLDASGQPQHF. In DNA, the CDR3 is TGCGCCAGCAGCTTGGATGCCTCGGGACAGCCCCAGCATTTT.

This clonotype was observed a few times. V usage is TRBV29-1 and J usage is TRBJ1-5; no firm D call. Germline CDR1 and CDR2: SQVTM and ANQGSEA. The CDR3 spans 13 residues. V was clipped by 4 bases and J by 7 bases, with 14 bases between them. The CDR3 region has the DNA TGCAGCGTTGTCTCCGGGCAAGGACAGCCCCAGCATTTT. Amino acids: CSVVSGQGQPQHF.

This clonotype was detected only a few times. The gene calls are TRBV5-1 and TRBJ1-4; D unclear. The ends were cut back, 4 bases at V and 0 bases at J, with 7 bases in the middle. The germline V gene encodes CDR1 SGHRS and CDR2 YFSETQ. There are 14 residues in the CDR3. This CDR3 reads CASSDTSTNEKLFF. Here the CDR3 DNA reads TGCGCCAGCAGCGACACTTCAACTAATGAAAAACTGTTTTTT.

This clonotype was picked up a small number of times. The chain joins TRBV5-1 to TRBJ2-5, with D perhaps given as TRBD1 or TRBD2 (5 bases each). Trimming took off 7 bases at V and 4 bases at J, with 11 bases between the two ends. The length of the CDR3 is 12 residues. CDR1 is SGHRS and CDR2 is YFSETQ in the germline V gene. The CDR3 DNA follows: TGCGCCAGCCAGGGAGAGGGAGAGACCCAGTACTTC. Residues: CASQGEGETQYF. Based on the CDR3 plus reference TRBV5-1 and TRBJ2-5, the full variable domain is KAGVTQTPRYLIKTRGQQVTLSCSPISGHRSVSWYQQTPGQGLQFLFEYFSETQRNKGNFPGRFSGRQFSNSRSEMNVSTLELGDSALYLCASQGEGETQYFGPGTRLLVL.

The chain uses TRBV5-1 and TRBJ2-3; D gene ambiguous. Per the germline V gene, CDR1 is SGHRS and CDR2 is YFSETQ. Trimming cost V 7 bases and J 3 bases, with 15 bases left between them. CDR3 length equals 14 residues. DNA for the CDR3: TGCGCCAGCTCCCCGCAAGCTAGAACAGATACGCAGTATTTT. Residues: CASSPQARTDTQYF.

The V call is TRBV27, the J call TRBJ2-7; D unresolved. In germline, CDR1 is MNHEY, CDR2 SMNVEV (reference sequence). The CDR3 extends over 14 amino acids. V lost 5 bases and J 2 bases, leaving 13 bases between the germline ends. Here the CDR3 reads CASSPSARAYEQYV. The DNA of the CDR3 is TGTGCCAGCAGTCCCAGCGCCCGAGCCTACGAGCAGTACGTC.

This clonotype was seen more than once but under ten times. The chain couples TRBV27 to TRBJ1-2, with 8 bases identical to TRBD1. The CDR3 runs to 15 residues. J was trimmed by 4 bases and V by 4 bases; bases with no gene match: 8. Germline V CDR1 and CDR2: MNHEY, SMNVEV (reference sequence). CDR3 sequence: CASSYAGGPIYGYTF. CDR3 bases: TGTGCCAGCAGTTACGCAGGGGGCCCTATCTATGGCTACACCTTC.

The rearrangement uses TRBV7-8 and TRBJ1-2; weak D call: TRBD1 (5 bases). This CDR3 comprises 14 residues. V lost 5 bases to trimming and J lost 5 bases, with 15 bases between them. Germline V gene sequence: CDR1 SGHVS, CDR2 FQNEAQ. The CDR3 DNA sequence: TGTGCCAGCAGCCCAGCGGACACAAGATATGGCTACACCTTC. Protein product: CASSPADTRYGYTF.

V gene TRBV28 combines with J gene TRBJ1-3; no definite D call. V lost 2 bases, J lost 0 bases, and 11 bases lay in between. The CDR3 is 16 residues long. Germline V gives CDR1 MDHEN, CDR2 SYDVKM. The CDR3 region has the DNA TGTGCCAGCAGTTTAATTTCGCTCTTCTCTGGAAACACCATATATTTT. Its translation is CASSLISLFSGNTIYF.

This rearrangement joins TRBV27 to TRBJ1-1; D call uncertain. Germline CDR1 MNHEY, CDR2 SMNVEV (reference sequence). There are 12 residues in the CDR3. V shed 4 bases and J shed 4 bases, with 7 bases lying between them. The CDR3 DNA is TGTGCCAGCAGTTCCGTCGGCACTGAAGCTTTCTTT. Its protein is CASSSVGTEAFF.

This rearrangement joins TRBV4-1 to TRBJ2-3; 9 nucleotides match TRBD2. V trimming: 4 bases; J trimming: 2 bases; junction bases outside the gene matches: 7. The CDR3 has 16 residues. Germline V gene data show CDR1 as MGHRA and CDR2 as YSYEKL. The CDR3 spells CASSPVAGALTDTQYF. The CDR3 nucleotides are TGCGCCAGCAGCCCCGTAGCGGGAGCCCTCACAGATACGCAGTATTTT.

The V gene is TRBV7-4, the J gene TRBJ2-1; the match to TRBD2 covers 7 bases. Germline assignment: CDR1 SGHVT and CDR2 SQSDAQ. The CDR3 has 16 amino acids. V shed 5 bases, J shed 5 bases, and the junction held 12 bases outside the gene matches. The CDR3 is CASSPNGGSSHNEQFF. The CDR3 DNA reads TGTGCCAGCAGCCCAAACGGCGGGAGTTCCCACAATGAGCAGTTCTTC. The full variable domain, completed using reference TRBV7-4 and TRBJ2-1, is GAGVSQSPRYKVAKRGRDVALRCDSISGHVTLYWYRQTLGQGSEVLTYSQSDAQRDKSGRPSGRFSAERPERSVSTLKIQRTEQGDSAVYLCASSPNGGSSHNEQFFGPGTRLTVL.

The CDR3 sequence: CSVVGEKTGKNTEAFF. CDR3 DNA sequence: TGCAGCGTTGTGGGGGAAAAGACAGGGAAGAACACTGAAGCTTTCTTT. The chain has TRBV29-1 and TRBJ1-1; 7 nucleotides line up with TRBD1. The CDR3 loop spans 16 amino acids. The germline V gene encodes CDR1 SQVTM and CDR2 ANQGSEA. The V and J ends lost 4 bases and 1 base, in that order; junction bases with no gene match: 12.

This clonotype was seen a few times. The rearrangement uses TRBV12-3 or TRBV12-4 and TRBJ2-6; D possibly corresponds to TRBD1 (5 bases). V lost 6 bases and J lost 4, with 16 bases in between. This CDR3 region has 16 residues. CDR3 in DNA: TGTGCCAGCAGCTCATCAGGGAATCCCGGGGCCAACGTCCTGACTTTC. It translates to CASSSSGNPGANVLTF.

This clonotype was seen a few times. The rearrangement links TRBV28 to TRBJ2-7, with D tentatively TRBD1 (5 bases). The CDR3 has 14 amino acids. Trimming pared 1 base from V and 6 bases from J, leaving 13 bases between. CDR1 MDHEN and CDR2 SYDVKM come from the germline V gene. The CDR3: CASSLYNRIGEQYV. The CDR3 DNA reads as TGTGCCAGCAGTTTATATAACAGGATCGGCGAGCAGTACGTC.

The chain recombines TRBV20-1 with TRBJ1-2; no definite D call. V gave up 1 base and J gave up 4 bases, with 13 bases separating them. CDR3 length: 14 residues. Germline V lookup: CDR1 DFQATT, CDR2 SNEGSKA (reference sequence). The CDR3 coding sequence is TGCAGTGCTAGAGCCACGGCTGGCGCCTATGGCTACACCTTC. Translated: CSARATAGAYGYTF.

This clonotype was recorded at least ten times. The rearrangement uses TRBV28 and TRBJ1-1; D is perhaps TRBD1 (5 bases). Germline values: CDR1 MDHEN, CDR2 SYDVKM. This CDR3 contains 14 residues. V shed 4 bases and J shed 5 bases, with 14 bases lying between them. The CDR3 reads CASSSPGFVTEAFF. CDR3 coding DNA: TGTGCCAGCAGTTCACCAGGGTTTGTAACTGAAGCTTTCTTT.

This clonotype was recorded only once. The rearrangement uses TRBV12-3 or TRBV12-4 and TRBJ2-3; the D call may be TRBD1 or TRBD2 (5 bases each). V was shortened by 3 bases and J by 6 bases, with 7 bases between the two germline ends. The CDR3 sequence is 12 residues long. The CDR3 sequence: CASSFWGDTQYF. CDR3 DNA sequence: TGTGCCAGCAGTTTCTGGGGGGATACGCAGTATTTT.

This clonotype was found a few times. The V and J genes are TRBV6-1 and TRBJ2-1; a possible D gene is TRBD2 (7 bases). This CDR3 contains 16 residues. CDR1 MNHNS and CDR2 SASEGT come from the germline V gene. Trimming shortened V by 7 bases and J by 4 bases, and 20 bases separated the two germline ends. The chain's CDR3 is CASIKKGRGSYNEQFF. CDR3 sequence (DNA): TGTGCCAGCATAAAGAAGGGGAGGGGGAGTTACAATGAGCAGTTCTTC.

The chain uses TRBV6-6 and TRBJ1-3; TRBD1 matches 9 bases. Germline assignment: CDR1 MNHNY and CDR2 SVGAGI (reference sequence). The CDR3 is made up of 15 amino acids. V was pared by 2 bases and J by 1 base, with 0 bases of the junction left unmatched. As DNA, the CDR3 is TGTGCCAGCAGTTACGGGACAGGGTCTGGAAACACCATATATTTT. Protein product: CASSYGTGSGNTIYF.